This T cell receptor beta chain was recorded in a study of regulatory T cells in long-lasting Graves disease. Through Arm-PCR of CDR3 regions and iRepertoire HTBI primers, TCR beta libraries were built. Per the original data handling: Across all samples, about 59 TRBV segments and more than 11 TRBJ segments were identified. One entry per CDR3 protein, called by TCRdb with MiXCR from the multiplex PCR reads. These V and J calls originate from TCRdb's pipeline instead of the authors' own analysis. The sample records roughly 450,000 distinct CDR3 sequences, around 20% being singletons. Time point denoted: persistent/refractory GD, antithyroid drugs over 5 years with positive TRAb. Generation of the TCR library employed RNA extracted from PBMCs. Criteria from the American Thyroid Association guidelines were applied to diagnose Graves' disease. With 6 bases clipped from V and 4 bases from J, the junction kept 7 bases outside the gene matches. CDR3 length equals 17 residues. Per the germline V gene, CDR1 is SNHLY and CDR2 is FYNNEI.

Sequencing used peripheral blood mononuclear cells (PBMCs), obtained when the disease was refractory, from a patient treated with antithyroid drugs. The chain uses TRBV2 and TRBJ2-1; 15 positions match TRBD2. The receptor was isolated from a female donor with Graves disease. Here the CDR3 DNA reads TGTGCCAGCAGCACCGGGACTAGCGGGAGGAATTACAATGAGCAGTTCTTC. This translates into CASSTGTSGRNYNEQFF. The whole variable domain, remainder taken from reference TRBV2 and TRBJ2-1, is EPEVTQTPSHQVTQMGQEVILRCVPISNHLYFYWYRQILGQKVEFLVSFYNNEISEKSEIFDDQFSVERPDGSNFTLKIRSTKLEDSAMYFCASSTGTSGRNYNEQFFGPGTRLTVL.